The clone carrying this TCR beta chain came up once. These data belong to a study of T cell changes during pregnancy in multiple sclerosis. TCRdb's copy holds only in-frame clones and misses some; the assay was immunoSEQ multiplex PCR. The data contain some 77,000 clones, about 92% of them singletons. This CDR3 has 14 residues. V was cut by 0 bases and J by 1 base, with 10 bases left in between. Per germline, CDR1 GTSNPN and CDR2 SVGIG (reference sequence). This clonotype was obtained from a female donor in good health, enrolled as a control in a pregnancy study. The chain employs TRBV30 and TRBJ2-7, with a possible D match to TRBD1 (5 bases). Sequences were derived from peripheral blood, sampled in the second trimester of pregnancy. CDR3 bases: TGTGCCTGGAGTGTATACAGGAAATCCTACGAGCAGTACTTC. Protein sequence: CAWSVYRKSYEQYF.